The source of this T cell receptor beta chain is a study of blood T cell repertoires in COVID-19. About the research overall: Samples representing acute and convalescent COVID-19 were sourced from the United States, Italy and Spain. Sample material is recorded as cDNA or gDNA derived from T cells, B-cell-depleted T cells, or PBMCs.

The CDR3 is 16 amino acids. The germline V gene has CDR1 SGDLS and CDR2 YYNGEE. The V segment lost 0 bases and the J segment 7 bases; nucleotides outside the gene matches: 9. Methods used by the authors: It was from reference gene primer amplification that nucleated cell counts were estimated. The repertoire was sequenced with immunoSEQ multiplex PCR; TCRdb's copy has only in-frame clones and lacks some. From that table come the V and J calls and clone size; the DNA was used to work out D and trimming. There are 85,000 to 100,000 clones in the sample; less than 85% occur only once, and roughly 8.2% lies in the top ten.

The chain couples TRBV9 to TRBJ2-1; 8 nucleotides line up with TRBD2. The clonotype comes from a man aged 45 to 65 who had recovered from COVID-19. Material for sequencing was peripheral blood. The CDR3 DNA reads TGTGCCAGCAGCGTAGTTGGTAGCGGGATCTCGAATGAGCAGTTCTTC. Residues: CASSVVGSGISNEQFF.